This TCR beta chain was captured in a study of T cells in tumors after PD-1 blockade. Study-level information: Treatment was either pembrolizumab 200 mg every 3 weeks or cemiplimab 350 mg every 2 weeks. Blood samples averaged about 120,000 templates (range 24,679-257,772) and approximately 37,000 unique clonotypes. Study results and limitations: Peripheral recruitment is suggested, as some novel exhausted tumor clones were in pre-treatment blood.

Using immunoSEQ multiplex PCR, the repertoire was profiled, and TCRdb retains in-frame clones only, with some absent. The data contain around 25,000 clones, about 82% of them seen just once; the ten biggest clones take up around 12%. In germline, CDR1 is SNHLY, CDR2 FYNNEI. J was trimmed by 1 base and V by 11 bases; bases with no gene match: 6. The CDR3 runs 13 residues. Worth noting for this clone: Its specificity is not known.

The input for sequencing was PBMCs, taken after anti-PD-1 treatment. This clonotype originated in a human donor with basal cell carcinoma. The chain joins TRBV2 to TRBJ2-5; TRBD1 agrees at 8 bases. The DNA of the CDR3 is TGTGCCCGGGACAGGCTGGCCCAAGAGACCCAGTACTTC. This sequence encodes CARDRLAQETQYF.